This T cell receptor (beta chain) was sequenced during a study of blood T cell repertoires in COVID-19 (dated by TCRdb to about 2020). Study-level background: The collaborator samples originated in the United States, Italy and Spain and spanned the acute and convalescent phases of COVID-19. The material from the prospective study consisted of cDNA or gDNA derived from T cells, B-cell-depleted T cells, or PBMCs. The dataset comprised deeply sampled blood TCRbeta repertoires from subjects exposed to, actively infected with, or recovered from COVID-19. The repertoires were released in a freely available public database meant as a resource for research on the immune response to SARS-CoV-2. Samples came from the ongoing ImmuneRACE study (first 160 participants) plus 1,254 subjects from 6 global collaborators. A de-identified subject ID, COVID-19 status, age in years and sex were almost always included in the sample metadata. Where HLA class I and class II types were available, the types were taken from metadata supplied by the sample provider, not from assay-based typing.

TCRbeta CDR3 regions were amplified from genomic DNA by means of the immunoSEQ Assay, a bias-controlled multiplex PCR. In the authors' own workflow: The number of nucleated cells in each sample was estimated by amplification of reference gene primers within the assay. Sequence reads were collapsed and filtered to measure the absolute abundance of every unique TCRbeta CDR3 rearrangement. For each sample, productive Simpson clonality was calculated by taking the square root of Simpson's diversity index across productive rearrangements. Entries here come from immuneACCESS through TCRdb and include only in-frame sequences with V and J called. Some clones fail to appear in such tables; in the studies checked, an unresolved V gene covers under half of the shortfall, and the cause of the remainder is unknown. V and J calls and clone size are given by that table; D and trimming were obtained from the DNA. The sample table lists roughly 150,000 clones, more than 70% of them with a count of one. Jointly, the top ten make up roughly 1.9% of the sample.

A note on this clone: The clone's antigen remains unknown. Per-base qualities were not stored, and no clone one base away is much larger.

Samples from volunteer blood donors who had recovered from COVID-19 were contributed by a second Seattle source. The collaborating institutions used their own protocols to collect whole blood in K2EDTA tubes. For TCRbeta analysis, collaborators shipped samples in one of three forms: frozen whole blood, isolated PBMCs, or DNA extracted from either of those sample types. What the work shows at the level of the full study, not this receptor alone: How much clinical and demographic metadata was included differed by source and by participant, and the metadata was provided uncurated.

The V end loses 5 bases and the J end loses 6 bases, and a stretch of 21 bases separates them. CDR1 and CDR2 are read off the germline V gene as SGHTA and FQGNSA. The CDR3 holds 16 amino acids from the cysteine to the phenylalanine. This entry keeps only the CDR3 DNA: 48 bases, framed from base 1. The sample consisted of peripheral blood. The chain joins TRBV7-2 to TRBJ2-3; the D gene is not confidently resolved. The TCR sequence derives from a man in his forties or fifties who had recovered from COVID-19. In nucleotides, the sequence is TGTGCCAGCAGCCCAAAGAAGAGCGCTACATCCGATACGCAGTATTTT. It translates to CASSPKKSATSDTQYF. The CDR3, completed at both ends by the reference TRBV7-2 and TRBJ2-3 genes, gives the full variable domain GAGVSQSPSNKVTEKGKDVELRCDPISGHTALYWYRQSLGQGLEFLIYFQGNSAPDKSGLPSDRFSAERTGGSVSTLTIQRTQQEDSAVYLCASSPKKSATSDTQYFGPGTRLTVL.